These 26 T cell receptor beta chains were all obtained from the same sample, sequenced in a study of beta chain features in type 1 diabetes. Expressed TCRB transcripts were sequenced because the entire RNA isolate underwent reverse transcription. TCRdb's table, derived via immunoSEQ multiplex PCR, lists solely in-frame clones and lacks some. Of 20,000 to 30,000 clones in the sample, about 52% were seen once. The antigens for these receptors are not known. Study-wide results and caveats: All four CD4+ subsets from Type 1 diabetes patients carried moderately but significantly shorter TCRB CDR3s.

The sample taken for sequencing was stem cell memory CD4+ T cells from blood. The origin of the receptors is a man aged 25-45 years with type 1 diabetes.

The CDR3 DNA reads as TGTGCCAGCAGCTTAGGCGAGGGTCCCTCCTACGAGCAGTACTTC. Encoded protein: CASSLGEGPSYEQYF. V gene TRBV7-2 combines with J gene TRBJ2-7; tentatively, D is TRBD2 (5 bases). Between the trimmed V and J ends, which lost 1 base and 0 bases, there was a span of 10 bases. This CDR3 comprises 15 residues. Germline assignment: CDR1 SGHTA and CDR2 FQGNSA.

The chain uses TRBV5-4 and TRBJ2-7; TRBD2 matches at 7 bases. This CDR3 region has 15 residues. V gave up 6 bases and J gave up 1 base; unmatched junction bases: 10. Germline V CDR1 and CDR2: SGHNT, YYREEE (reference sequence). CDR3 residues: CASNRAGAGSYEQYF. The DNA of the CDR3 is TGTGCCAGCAACCGCGCCGGAGCGGGGTCCTACGAGCAGTACTTC.

The V gene is TRBV28, the J gene TRBJ2-7; tentatively, D is TRBD2 (5 bases). In germline, CDR1 is MDHEN, CDR2 SYDVKM. Trimming pared 6 bases from V and 3 bases from J, leaving 15 bases between. The CDR3 is 14 residues long. The CDR3 DNA follows: TGTGCCAGCAGCTCCCCGGAACTAGACTACGAGCAGTACTTC. Amino acid sequence: CASSSPELDYEQYF.

J is TRBJ2-2 and V is TRBV19, with 8 bases identical to TRBD2. CDR1 is LNHDA and CDR2 is SQIVND in the germline V gene (reference sequence). The CDR3 contains 14 residues. J lost 0 bases, V lost 11 bases, and 5 bases had no gene match. CDR3 sequence: CASRGEANTGELFF. The CDR3 DNA is TGTGCCTCGCGGGGGGAAGCGAACACCGGGGAGCTGTTTTTT.

The CDR3 loop reads CASSPGTGYNEQFF. The DNA of the CDR3 is TGCGCCAGCAGCCCCGGGACAGGGTACAATGAGCAGTTCTTC. The genes are TRBV5-1 and TRBJ2-1; 9 bases line up with TRBD1. V shed 4 bases and J 4 bases; nucleotides not matched to a gene: 3. The CDR3 runs 14 residues. Germline V lookup: CDR1 SGHRS, CDR2 YFSETQ.

The chain links TRBV11-2 to TRBJ2-3; 9 bases line up with TRBD2. Trimming took 2 bases from V and 5 from J; bases not matched to a gene: 8. The CDR3 length is 16 residues. Germline V CDR1 and CDR2: SGHAT, FQNNGV. The CDR3 DNA reads as TGTGCCAGCAGCTTAAGCTGGCGGGGGGGCCAAGATACGCAGTATTTT. The encoded protein is CASSLSWRGGQDTQYF.

This clone was observed a handful of times. The CDR3, as DNA: TGTGCCAGCAGCGTGGTTAGCGGGAGCACAGATACGCAGTATTTT. It yields the protein CASSVVSGSTDTQYF. This rearrangement joins TRBV7-9 to TRBJ2-3; 7 bases fit TRBD2. The CDR3 spans 15 residues. The ends lost 5 bases at V and 0 bases at J; junction bases unmatched: 5. CDR1 is SEHNR, CDR2 FQNEAQ, per germline (reference sequence).

The V and J genes are TRBV27 and TRBJ2-2, with a tentative D call TRBD1 (5 bases). The V gene's germline CDR1 is MNHEY and CDR2 SMNVEV (reference sequence). This CDR3 is built from 13 residues. Trimming left V 8 bases short and J 3 bases short, with 10 bases between. CDR3 in DNA: TGTGCCAGCCGAGGACACCACACCGGGGAGCTGTTTTTT. Protein sequence: CASRGHHTGELFF.

V gene TRBV18 combines with J gene TRBJ2-1; a possible D gene is TRBD2 (5 bases). The germline gives CDR1 KGHSH, CDR2 LQKENI. The CDR3 is made up of 12 amino acids. The V end lost 3 bases, the J end lost 5 bases, and 5 bases lay between the germline ends. CDR3 in amino acids: CASSPGDNEQFF. CDR3 nucleotides: TGTGCCAGCTCACCCGGGGACAATGAGCAGTTCTTC.

This clone occurred a few times. The chain employs TRBV5-1 and TRBJ2-1, with 7 bases lining up with TRBD1. Losses at the gene ends were 4 bases for V and 6 bases for J; bases not matched to a gene: 19. This CDR3 is 18 amino acids long. Germline CDR1 reads SGHRS; CDR2 reads YFSETQ. In nucleotides, the CDR3 is TGCGCCAGCAGCCTGGTATTTACAGGGGCAGGAGGCCGCAATGAGCAGTTCTTC. Residues: CASSLVFTGAGGRNEQFF.

The chain recombines TRBV7-2 with TRBJ2-5, with TRBD2 identical over 7 bases. Gene TRBJ2-7 matches the end of the DNA better, so the J call may be wrong. The CDR3 covers 14 residues. The germline gives CDR1 SGHTA, CDR2 FQGNSA. This chain's CDR3 is CASSRTSSFYEQYF. DNA for the CDR3: TGTGCCAGCAGCCGGACTAGTTCCTTCTACGAGCAGTACTTC.

The chain carries TRBV14 and TRBJ2-1; 15 bases line up with TRBD2. J gave up 9 bases and V 4 bases, and 4 bases lay outside the gene matches. Per germline, CDR1 SGHDN and CDR2 FVKESK. The CDR3 extends over 15 amino acids. The CDR3 DNA follows: TGTGCCAGCAGCCCTGGGACTAGCGGGAGGATTGAGCAGTTCTTC. Translation: CASSPGTSGRIEQFF.

CDR3 residues: CATWGSRDYTGELFF. CDR3 coding DNA: TGTGCCACCTGGGGTTCGCGGGACTACACCGGGGAGCTGTTTTTT. V and J are TRBV19 and TRBJ2-2; tentatively, D is TRBD2 (6 bases). The CDR3 runs to 15 residues. Germline CDR1 is LNHDA and CDR2 is SQIVND (reference sequence). The V and J ends lost 10 bases and 3 bases respectively, with 18 bases between them.

The genes are TRBV7-2 and TRBJ2-7; 9 nucleotides line up with TRBD2. This CDR3 is 16 amino acids long. Germline V gene lookup returns CDR1 SGHTA and CDR2 FQGNSA. V was pared by 0 bases and J by 2 bases, with 5 bases of the junction left unmatched. DNA for the CDR3: TGTGCCAGCAGCTTAGCTGCGGGGGGGGCCGCCTACGAGCAGTACTTC. Translating it yields CASSLAAGGAAYEQYF.

V and J are TRBV7-7 and TRBJ2-5; TRBD2 matches 13 bases. The ends lost 4 bases at V and 3 bases at J; junction bases unmatched: 2. This CDR3 comprises 15 residues. Germline CDR1 reads SSHAT; CDR2 reads FNYEAQ (reference sequence). The CDR3 protein is CASSSGTSGKETQYF. The CDR3 DNA reads TGTGCCAGCAGCTCCGGGACTAGCGGGAAAGAGACCCAGTACTTC.

This sequence joins TRBV19 and TRBJ1-4; the match to TRBD1 covers 8 bases. J gave up 8 bases and V 7 bases, and 12 bases lay outside the gene matches. The germline CDR1 and CDR2 sequences are LNHDA and SQIVND (reference sequence). This CDR3 contains 15 residues. The CDR3 DNA is TGTGCCAGTACCCCGTTCGGACAGGGAGGCGAAAAACTGTTTTTT. This translates into CASTPFGQGGEKLFF.

The CDR3 loop reads CASSQEGRLNTEAFF. The DNA for the CDR3 is TGTGCCAGCAGCCAAGAGGGCAGGTTGAACACTGAAGCTTTCTTT. V usage is TRBV4-2 and J usage is TRBJ1-1; no reliable D call. This CDR3 region has 15 residues. V was cut by 0 bases and J by 0 bases, with 8 bases left in between. Germline V gene sequence: CDR1 LGHNA, CDR2 YNFKEQ.

This clone has only a few counts. This rearrangement joins TRBV5-1 to TRBJ2-5, with D possibly matching TRBD2 (5 bases). The V gene lost 3 bases and the J gene lost 5 bases, with 5 bases spanning the gap. CDR3 length: 11 amino acids. From germline, CDR1 is SGHRS and CDR2 YFSETQ. The CDR3 spells CASSWRETQYF. CDR3 DNA: TGCGCCAGCAGCTGGAGGGAGACCCAGTACTTC.

The chain uses TRBV25-1 and TRBJ1-4, with D possibly matching TRBD1 (5 bases). V lost 4 bases and J lost 12, with 21 bases in between. CDR3 length equals 15 residues. From germline, CDR1 is MGHDK and CDR2 SYGVNS. DNA for the CDR3: TGTGCCAGCAGTGCCTCTGAGTTCGGTTGGGGGGAACTGTTTTTT. This codes for CASSASEFGWGELFF.

This chain joins TRBV19 and TRBJ1-5; a possible D gene is TRBD1 (5 bases). Trimming left V 6 bases short and J 5 bases short, with 8 bases between. CDR3 length equals 12 residues. The germline gives CDR1 LNHDA, CDR2 SQIVND (reference sequence). The CDR3 is CASSPGYQPQHF. The CDR3 bases are TGTGCCAGTAGCCCAGGGTATCAGCCCCAGCATTTT.

The chain combines TRBV5-4 with TRBJ1-1; the match to TRBD1 covers 7 bases. The CDR3 sequence is 14 residues long. CDR1 and CDR2 from the germline V gene are SGHNT and YYREEE (reference sequence). Trimming took 4 bases from V and 1 from J; bases not matched to a gene: 4. For the CDR3, the DNA is TGTGCCAGCAGCAGATGGACAGGGAACACTGAAGCTTTCTTT. Protein product: CASSRWTGNTEAFF.

The chain links TRBV9 to TRBJ2-4; tentative D call: TRBD2 (6 bases). Trimming removed 0 bases from V and 9 bases from J, with 16 bases in between. Germline loops: CDR1 SGDLS, CDR2 YYNGEE. The CDR3 runs to 15 residues. The CDR3 is CASSVEWAPGGIQYF. Here the CDR3 DNA reads TGTGCCAGCAGCGTAGAATGGGCCCCCGGGGGCATTCAGTACTTC.

This clone was picked up one time. This CDR3 reads CASGFGAANTGELFF. In nucleotides, the CDR3 is TGTGCTAGTGGTTTTGGGGCAGCGAACACCGGGGAGCTGTTTTTT. The chain links TRBV12-5 to TRBJ2-2, with D possibly being TRBD1 (5 bases). Germline V gene sequence: CDR1 LGHNT, CDR2 FRNRAP. This CDR3 is 15 amino acids long. The V gene lost 3 bases and the J gene lost 0 bases, with 8 bases spanning the gap.

The chain is built from TRBV2 and TRBJ1-2, with D possibly being TRBD1 (6 bases). V was pared by 4 bases and J by 7 bases, with 13 bases between. The CDR3 is made up of 13 amino acids. Germline V CDR1 and CDR2: SNHLY, FYNNEI. The CDR3 spells CASSGQALAGYTF. CDR3 DNA sequence: TGTGCCAGCAGTGGACAGGCTCTAGCTGGCTACACCTTC.

V is TRBV6-5 and J is TRBJ1-1; D is perhaps TRBD1 (5 bases). Trimming took off 9 bases at V and 4 bases at J, with 15 bases between the two ends. The CDR3 is 13 amino acids. CDR1 and CDR2 from the germline V gene are MNHEY and SVGAGI. The DNA of the CDR3 is TGTGCCAGTTACCCTGGGGGGGGCACTGAAGCTTTCTTT. Amino acids: CASYPGGGTEAFF.

The table lists this clone with a few counts. Written as DNA, the CDR3 is TGTGCCAGCAGCGACGGACAGGGTCAAACTGAAGCTTTCTTT. Translating gives CASSDGQGQTEAFF. The chain recombines TRBV6-6 with TRBJ1-1, with 8 bases fitting TRBD1. The CDR3 runs 14 residues. Germline V gene sequence: CDR1 MNHNY, CDR2 SVGAGI (reference sequence). Trimming took 6 bases from V and 5 from J; bases not matched to a gene: 8.